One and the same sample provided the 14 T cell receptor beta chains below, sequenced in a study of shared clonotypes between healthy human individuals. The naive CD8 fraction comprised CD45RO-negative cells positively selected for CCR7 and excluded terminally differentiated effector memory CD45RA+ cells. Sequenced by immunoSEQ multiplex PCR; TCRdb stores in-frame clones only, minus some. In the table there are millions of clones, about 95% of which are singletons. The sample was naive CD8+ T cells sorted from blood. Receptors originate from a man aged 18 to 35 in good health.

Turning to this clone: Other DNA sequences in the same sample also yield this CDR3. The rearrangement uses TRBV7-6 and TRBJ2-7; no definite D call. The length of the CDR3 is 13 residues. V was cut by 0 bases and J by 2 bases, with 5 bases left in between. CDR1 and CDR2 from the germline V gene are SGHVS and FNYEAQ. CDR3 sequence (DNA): TGTGCCAGCAGCTTAGCGCTGACCTACGAGCAGTACTTC. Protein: CASSLALTYEQYF.

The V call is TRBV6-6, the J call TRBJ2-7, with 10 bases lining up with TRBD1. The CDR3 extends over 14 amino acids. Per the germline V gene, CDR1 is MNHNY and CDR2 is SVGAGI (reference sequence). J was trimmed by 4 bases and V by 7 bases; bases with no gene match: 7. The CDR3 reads CASISGTGAYEQYF. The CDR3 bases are TGTGCCAGCATTTCCGGGACAGGGGCTTACGAGCAGTACTTC.

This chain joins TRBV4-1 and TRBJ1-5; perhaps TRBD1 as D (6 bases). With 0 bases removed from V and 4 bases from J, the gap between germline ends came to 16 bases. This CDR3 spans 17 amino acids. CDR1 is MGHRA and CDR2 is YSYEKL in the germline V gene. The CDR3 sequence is CASSQDDLTGWNQPQHF. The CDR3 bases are TGCGCCAGCAGCCAAGATGATTTAACAGGGTGGAATCAGCCCCAGCATTTT.

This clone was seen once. The CDR3 loop reads CATSRRGQGKEWDQPQHF. The CDR3, as DNA: TGTGCCACCAGCAGGAGGGGACAGGGGAAGGAATGGGATCAGCCCCAGCATTTT. The chain employs TRBV15 and TRBJ1-5; 10 positions match TRBD1. CDR1 and CDR2 from the germline V gene are LNHNV and YYDKDF (reference sequence). The J segment lost 5 bases and the V segment lost 3 bases, leaving 13 bases of the junction unmatched. The CDR3 consists of 18 residues.

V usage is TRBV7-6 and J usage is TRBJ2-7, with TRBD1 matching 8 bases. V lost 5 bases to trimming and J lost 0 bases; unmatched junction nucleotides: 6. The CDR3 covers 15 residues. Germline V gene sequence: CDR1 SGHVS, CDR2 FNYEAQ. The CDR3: CASSEGQESSYEQYF. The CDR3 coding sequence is TGTGCCAGCAGCGAGGGACAGGAGAGCTCCTACGAGCAGTACTTC.

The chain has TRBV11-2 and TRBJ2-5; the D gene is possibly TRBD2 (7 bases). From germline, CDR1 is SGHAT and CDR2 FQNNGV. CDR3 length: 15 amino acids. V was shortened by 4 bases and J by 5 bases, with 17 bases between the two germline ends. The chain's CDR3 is CASSSSLGGRETQYF. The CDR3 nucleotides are TGTGCCAGCAGCTCATCCCTCGGGGGGCGGGAGACCCAGTACTTC. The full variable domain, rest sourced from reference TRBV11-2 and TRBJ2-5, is EAGVAQSPRYKIIEKRQSVAFWCNPISGHATLYWYQQILGQGPKLLIQFQNNGVVDDSQLPKDRFSAERLKGVDSTLKIQPAKLEDSAVYLCASSSSLGGRETQYFGPGTRLLVL.

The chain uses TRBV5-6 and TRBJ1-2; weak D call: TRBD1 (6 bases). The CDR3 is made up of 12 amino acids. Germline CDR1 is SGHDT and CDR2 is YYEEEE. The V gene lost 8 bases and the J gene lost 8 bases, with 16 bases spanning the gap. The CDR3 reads CASLQGSEGYTF. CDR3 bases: TGTGCCAGTTTACAGGGATCGGAGGGCTACACCTTC.

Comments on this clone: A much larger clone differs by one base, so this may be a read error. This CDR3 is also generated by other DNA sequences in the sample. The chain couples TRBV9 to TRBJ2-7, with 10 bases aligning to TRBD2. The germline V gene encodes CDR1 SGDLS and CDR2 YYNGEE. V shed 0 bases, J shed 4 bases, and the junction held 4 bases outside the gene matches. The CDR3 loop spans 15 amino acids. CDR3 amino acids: CASSVAASGGYEQYF. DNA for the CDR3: TGTGCCAGCAGCGTAGCTGCTAGCGGGGGATACGAGCAGTACTTC.

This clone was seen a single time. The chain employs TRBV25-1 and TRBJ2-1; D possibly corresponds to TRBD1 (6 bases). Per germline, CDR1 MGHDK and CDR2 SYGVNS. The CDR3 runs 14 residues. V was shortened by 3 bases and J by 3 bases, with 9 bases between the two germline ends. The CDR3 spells CASSDPDSYNEQFF. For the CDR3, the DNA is TGTGCCAGCAGTGACCCGGACAGCTACAATGAGCAGTTCTTC. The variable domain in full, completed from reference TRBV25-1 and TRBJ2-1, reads EADIYQTPRYLVIGTGKKITLECSQTMGHDKMYWYQQDPGMELHLIHYSYGVNSTEKGDLSSESTVSRIRTEHFPLTLESARPSHTSQYLCASSDPDSYNEQFFGPGTRLTVL.

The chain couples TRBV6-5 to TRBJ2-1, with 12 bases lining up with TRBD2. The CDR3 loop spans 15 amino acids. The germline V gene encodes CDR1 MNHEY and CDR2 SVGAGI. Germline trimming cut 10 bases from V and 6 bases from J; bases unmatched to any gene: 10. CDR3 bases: TGTGCCACCTCCGGGACTAGCGGGTCTGGCAATGAGCAGTTCTTC. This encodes CATSGTSGSGNEQFF.

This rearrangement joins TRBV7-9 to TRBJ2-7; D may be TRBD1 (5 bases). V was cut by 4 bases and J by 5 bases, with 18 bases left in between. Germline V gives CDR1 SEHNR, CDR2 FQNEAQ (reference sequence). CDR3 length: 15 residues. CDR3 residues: CASSSVEQALDEQYF. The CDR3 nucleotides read TGTGCCAGCAGCTCCGTGGAACAGGCCTTGGACGAGCAGTACTTC.

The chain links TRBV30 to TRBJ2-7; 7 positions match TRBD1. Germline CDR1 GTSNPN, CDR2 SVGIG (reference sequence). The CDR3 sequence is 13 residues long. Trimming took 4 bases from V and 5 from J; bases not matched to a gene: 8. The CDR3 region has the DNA TGTGCCTGGAATAGACAGGGAGTAGACGAGCAGTACTTC. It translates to CAWNRQGVDEQYF.

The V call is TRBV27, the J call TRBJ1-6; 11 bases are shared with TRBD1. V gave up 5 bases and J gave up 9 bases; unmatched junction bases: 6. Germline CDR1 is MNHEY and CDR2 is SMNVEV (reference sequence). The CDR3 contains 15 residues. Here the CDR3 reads CASSPGQGVSSPLHF. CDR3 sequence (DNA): TGTGCCAGCAGTCCGGGACAGGGGGTCAGTTCACCCCTCCACTTT.

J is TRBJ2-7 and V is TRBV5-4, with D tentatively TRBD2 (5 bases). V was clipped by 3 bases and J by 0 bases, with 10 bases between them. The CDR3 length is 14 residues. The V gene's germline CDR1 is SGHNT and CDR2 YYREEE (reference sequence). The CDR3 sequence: CASSWTGTSYEQYF. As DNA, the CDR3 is TGTGCCAGCAGCTGGACGGGAACCTCCTACGAGCAGTACTTC.